This TCR beta chain is drawn from a study of T-cell memory formation after mild COVID-19. Study conclusions and caveats: Contracting clones from day 15 to 85 showed balanced CD4/CD8; later expanders favored CD4+.

This CDR3 comprises 14 residues. CDR1 and CDR2 (germline): SGHDN, FVKESK. The ends were cut back, 3 bases at V and 5 bases at J, with 12 bases in the middle. Constant-segment primers served in 5'RACE that generated TCR alpha and TCR beta cDNA libraries bearing sample barcodes and UMIs. From the 5' RACE reads, TCRdb called clonotypes with MiXCR, one entry per CDR3 protein. This table has about 470,000 distinct CDR3 sequences, about 23% appearing once. This clonotype showed up just a few times. Its specificity is not known. This TCR was sampled from an adult woman who had mild COVID-19 (a few samples of this study predate the infection). Cell type and time point are not known. The gene calls are TRBV14 and TRBJ2-3, with D unclear. Input material: PBMCs or a T cell subset sorted from them (not recorded which). This CDR3 reads CASSQGWIGDTQYF. For the CDR3, the DNA is TGTGCCAGCAGCCAGGGTTGGATCGGAGATACGCAGTATTTT. Complete variable domain (other parts from reference TRBV14 and TRBJ2-3): EAGVTQFPSHSVIEKGQTVTLRCDPISGHDNLYWYRRVMGKEIKFLLHFVKESKQDESGMPNNRFLAERTGGTYSTLKVQPAELEDSGVYFCASSQGWIGDTQYFGPGTRLTVL.